This paragraph reports one T cell receptor beta chain. Only in-frame clones appear in the TCRdb table, and some are missing; sequencing was by immunoSEQ multiplex PCR. The sample includes tens of thousands of clones, 91% of them seen just once. Patients received at least one anti-epileptic drug before surgery. This entry comes from a study of brain T cells in children with intractable seizures. The V gene's germline CDR1 is LGHDT and CDR2 YNNKEL (reference sequence). CDR3 size: 14 residues. Trimming removed 3 bases from V and 7 bases from J, with 10 bases in between. The rearrangement uses TRBV3-1 (or the pseudogene TRBV3-2) and TRBJ1-6; unclear D gene. The source was peripheral blood, collected at surgery. This TCR was sampled from a girl between 2 and 10 years old with Rasmussen encephalitis and intractable seizures. CDR3: CASSQSFLNSPLHF. In DNA form, the CDR3 reads TGTGCCAGCAGCCAGAGTTTTCTCAATTCACCCCTCCACTTT.